These 6 T cell receptor beta chains came from one sample sequenced in a study of patients and donors after allogeneic stem cell transplantation. TCRdb used MiXCR to reprocess the RT-PCR reads, holding one entry per CDR3 protein. The table shows roughly 250,000 distinct CDR3 sequences, with about 14% occurring only once. Sequencing was carried out using blood, either unsorted or a sorted T cell fraction (not recorded which). These receptors all stem from a human donor who was either an allogeneic HSCT recipient or a stem cell or donor lymphocyte infusion donor (not recorded which). It is not recorded whose cells these are; they may come from a transplant donor.

This clonotype occurred many times. This chain links TRBV18 with TRBJ1-4; perhaps TRBD1 as D (5 bases). Trimming removed 1 base from V and 6 bases from J, with 12 bases in between. The CDR3 spans 15 residues. Germline-derived CDR1 and CDR2 are KGHSH and LQKENI. CDR3 sequence reads: CASSPREGFDEKLFF. CDR3 DNA sequence: TGTGCCAGCTCACCACGCGAGGGGTTCGATGAAAAACTGTTTTTT.

J is TRBJ1-5 and V is TRBV3-1; D perhaps matches TRBD1 (5 bases). Germline V CDR1 and CDR2: LGHDT, YNNKEL (reference sequence). V dropped 5 bases and J dropped 2 bases, with 7 bases sitting between them. CDR3 length: 13 amino acids. CDR3 protein: CASSWDGNQPQHF. In DNA form, the CDR3 reads TGTGCCAGCAGCTGGGACGGCAATCAGCCCCAGCATTTT. The full variable domain, with the rest looked up from reference TRBV3-1 and TRBJ1-5, is DTAVSQTPKYLVTQMGNDKSIKCEQNLGHDTMYWYKQDSKKFLKIMFSYNNKELIINETVPNRFSPKSPDKAHLNLHINSLELGDSAVYFCASSWDGNQPQHFGDGTRLSIL.

The rearrangement links TRBV6-1 to TRBJ2-6; D might be TRBD2 (6 bases). CDR3 length equals 16 residues. The V and J ends lost 6 bases and 2 bases respectively, with 14 bases between them. CDR1 is MNHNS and CDR2 is SASEGT in the germline V gene. The chain's CDR3 is CASSHPRLAGANVLTF. The CDR3 region has the DNA TGTGCCAGCAGCCATCCTCGACTAGCTGGGGCCAACGTCCTGACTTTC.

This clonotype has at least ten counts. The rearrangement joins TRBV2 to TRBJ2-3; 13 bases line up with TRBD2. Germline V CDR1 and CDR2: SNHLY, FYNNEI. The CDR3 has 16 residues. V lost 6 bases to trimming and J lost 5 bases; unmatched junction nucleotides: 8. Here the CDR3 reads CASRDGLAGARDTQYF. CDR3 nucleotide sequence: TGTGCCAGCAGAGATGGACTAGCGGGAGCGAGAGATACGCAGTATTTT. Full variable domain (remainder filled in from reference TRBV2 and TRBJ2-3): EPEVTQTPSHQVTQMGQEVILRCVPISNHLYFYWYRQILGQKVEFLVSFYNNEISEKSEIFDDQFSVERPDGSNFTLKIRSTKLEDSAMYFCASRDGLAGARDTQYFGPGTRLTVL.

The chain has TRBV12-3 or TRBV12-4 and TRBJ2-7; maybe TRBD2 (6 bases). V was clipped by 1 base and J by 2 bases, with 18 bases between them. The CDR3 loop spans 17 amino acids. CDR3 nucleotide sequence: TGTGCCAGCAGTTTAGTTTCTGGGGGGAACCGCCCCTACGAGCAGTACTTC. Residues: CASSLVSGGNRPYEQYF.

Remarks on this clonotype: A much larger clone sits a single nucleotide away, making a read error possible. V gene TRBV5-1 combines with J gene TRBJ1-5, with D unresolved. The CDR3 consists of 12 residues. Germline values: CDR1 SGHRS, CDR2 YFSETQ. The DNA of the CDR3 is TGCCCCAGCAGCTTCGACGGTACGGCCCAGCATTTT. Translating it yields CPSSFDGTAQHF. The full variable domain, rest sourced from reference TRBV5-1 and TRBJ1-5, is KAGVTQTPRYLIKTRGQQVTLSCSPISGHRSVSWYQQTPGQGLQFLFEYFSETQRNKGNFPGRFSGRQFSNSRSEMNVSTLELGDSALYLCPSSFDGTAQHFGDGTRLSIL.